This T cell receptor (beta chain) originates from a study of T-cell reconstitution after alpha-beta-depleted transplantation in children. Unique molecular identifiers featured in how the TCRbeta library was prepared. TCRdb processed the PCR reads anew with MiXCR; each CDR3 protein has one entry. The sample carries fewer than 550,000 distinct CDR3 sequences, approximately 10% recorded once. Overall study findings and caveats: In patients about two months after transplant, alpha-beta T cells reportedly arose from several hundred expanded graft clones. Newly made T cells mostly supplied T-cell counts and diversity one year after transplant.

At least ten counts were recorded for this clonotype. As yet, its antigen is unknown. This CDR3 spans 15 amino acids. With V trimmed by 4 bases and J by 1 base, 1 base remained unmatched. The chain uses TRBV12-3 or TRBV12-4 and TRBJ2-3; 11 nucleotides agree with TRBD2. This clonotype originated in a female patient aged 2-10 years who had a stem cell transplant for aplastic anemia, so the T cells may come from the graft donor. Source: PBMCs, mostly from graft donor cells, taken 180 days after TCRalphabeta/CD19-depleted stem cell transplant. The CDR3 DNA sequence: TGTGCCAGCAGTTCGGGACTAGCGGGCACAGATACGCAGTATTTT. Translated: CASSSGLAGTDTQYF.